The 15 T cell receptor beta chains below come from one sample, sequenced in a study of preoperative IRX-2 immunotherapy in early breast cancer. Regarding treatment: preoperative locoregional IRX-2 cytokine immunotherapy. Repertoires were generated with immunoSEQ multiplex PCR, while TCRdb's copy carries only in-frame clones and drops some. The sample lists 20,000 to 30,000 clones; about 83% were seen once. This material consisted of lymph node tissue, taken before IRX-2 immunotherapy. The receptors derive from a human donor with breast cancer.

This clone was seen just once. This chain joins TRBV7-1 and TRBJ1-2, with D maybe TRBD1 (5 bases). TRBV7-1 is filed as an ORF, its function uncertain. V dropped 5 bases and J dropped 4 bases, with 11 bases sitting between them. CDR3 length: 13 amino acids. The CDR3 region has the DNA TGTGCCAGCAGCCCTTTACAGGTCTATGGCTACACCTTC. Its protein product is CASSPLQVYGYTF.

In this sample, this clone turned up a few times. The chain carries TRBV11-3 and TRBJ1-1, with 9 positions matching TRBD1. The CDR3 extends over 14 amino acids. Germline V gene sequence: CDR1 SGHNT, CDR2 YENEEA. V dropped 5 bases and J dropped 1; count of bases not matched to a gene: 2. The CDR3 DNA reads as TGTGCCAGCAGCCGGGACAGGGAGAACACTGAAGCTTTCTTT. It yields the protein CASSRDRENTEAFF.

This clone appeared once. The chain carries TRBV7-6 and TRBJ2-4, with unresolved D. V was cut by 1 base and J by 1 base, with 11 bases left in between. This CDR3 is built from 16 residues. Germline values: CDR1 SGHVS, CDR2 FNYEAQ. CDR3 protein: CASSLGGWNAKNIQYF. The CDR3 DNA reads TGTGCCAGCAGCTTAGGGGGTTGGAACGCCAAAAACATTCAGTACTTC. The full variable domain, rest sourced from reference TRBV7-6 and TRBJ2-4, is GAGVSQSPRYKVTKRGQDVALRCDPISGHVSLYWYRQALGQGPEFLTYFNYEAQQDKSGLPNDRFSAERPEGSISTLTIQRTEQRDSAMYRCASSLGGWNAKNIQYFGAGTRLSVL.

The chain combines TRBV11-3 with TRBJ1-2, with no clear D. CDR1 is SGHNT and CDR2 is YENEEA in the germline V gene. There are 14 residues in the CDR3. The ends were cut back, 5 bases at V and 4 bases at J, with 14 bases in the middle. Here the CDR3 DNA reads TGTGCCAGCAGCCCCCCTGAGGGCCTCTATGGCTACACCTTC. This gives the protein CASSPPEGLYGYTF.

V is TRBV12-5 and J is TRBJ1-1; a possible D gene is TRBD1 (5 bases). Germline V gene data show CDR1 as LGHNT and CDR2 as FRNRAP. CDR3 size: 15 residues. The DNA for the CDR3 is TGTGCCAGCTGTATTCTACAGGCGAGCGGCACTGAAGCTTTCTTT. This sequence encodes CASCILQASGTEAFF.

J is TRBJ1-5 and V is TRBV28; 7 bases are shared with TRBD1. Trimming took 6 bases from V and 4 from J; bases not matched to a gene: 12. The CDR3 covers 16 residues. Germline V gene lookup returns CDR1 MDHEN and CDR2 SYDVKM. CDR3 residues: CASRTTSPRGNQPQHF. CDR3 nucleotide sequence: TGTGCCAGCAGAACCACCTCCCCCAGGGGGAATCAGCCCCAGCATTTT.

This clone occurred a few times. The chain combines TRBV29-1 with TRBJ1-2, with 8 positions matching TRBD1. Germline CDR1 and CDR2: SQVTM and ANQGSEA. CDR3 size: 15 residues. J gave up 0 bases and V 5 bases, and 8 bases lay outside the gene matches. The CDR3 sequence: CSVPDRGGTNYGYTF. The CDR3 nucleotides are TGCAGCGTTCCAGACAGGGGCGGCACTAACTATGGCTACACCTTC.

The rearrangement joins TRBV10-2 to TRBJ1-2; 8 bases match TRBD1. The CDR3 consists of 12 residues. Germline assignment: CDR1 WSHSY and CDR2 SAAADI. Unmatched junction bases numbered 6, after V lost 7 bases and J lost 8 bases. The CDR3 loop is CASTDRGGGYTF. CDR3 nucleotides: TGCGCCAGCACCGACAGGGGTGGCGGCTACACCTTC.

V usage is TRBV19 and J usage is TRBJ1-6; 8 bases line up with TRBD1. In germline, CDR1 is LNHDA, CDR2 SQIVND (reference sequence). This CDR3 has 16 amino acids. The trim removed 6 bases at V and 7 bases at J, leaving 11 bases unmatched. The CDR3 DNA follows: TGTGCCAGTAGCGATGACAGGGGCCGACAGAATTCACCCCTCCACTTT. Translated: CASSDDRGRQNSPLHF.

Only one count was recorded for this clone. V gene TRBV28 combines with J gene TRBJ2-7; the D is unclear. Trimming took off 4 bases at V and 7 bases at J, with 17 bases between the two ends. The CDR3 length is 14 residues. Germline lookup yields CDR1 MDHEN and CDR2 SYDVKM. CDR3 bases: TGTGCCAGCAGTTCGTCATCCCGGGTGTTGGAGCAGTACTTC. Its translation: CASSSSSRVLEQYF.

V and J are TRBV6-8 and TRBJ2-3, with no clear D. The CDR3 loop spans 14 amino acids. From germline, CDR1 is MNHGY and CDR2 SAAAGT. Trimming left V 3 bases short and J 2 bases short, with 9 bases between. The CDR3 nucleotides are TGTGCCAGCAGTTATGGCAGTACCACAGATACGCAGTATTTT. This gives the protein CASSYGSTTDTQYF.

The V and J genes are TRBV6-8 and TRBJ2-5; 10 positions match TRBD2. Germline CDR1 is MNHGY and CDR2 is SAAAGT. V lost 9 bases and J lost 5; bases outside the gene matches: 15. The CDR3 is made up of 16 amino acids. CDR3 coding DNA: TGTGCCAGTCTTTCTAGCGGGGGAGCCCCGGGGGAGACCCAGTACTTC. Amino acid sequence: CASLSSGGAPGETQYF.

This clone was observed a handful of times. V gene TRBV15 combines with J gene TRBJ1-4; D gene uncertain. Trimming removed 5 bases from V and 5 bases from J, with 15 bases in between. The CDR3 spans 15 residues. In germline, CDR1 is LNHNV, CDR2 YYDKDF (reference sequence). CDR3 nucleotide sequence: TGTGCCACCAGCTTACGACAAGTGGGAAATGAAAAACTGTTTTTT. Translation: CATSLRQVGNEKLFF.

The V call is TRBV28, the J call TRBJ1-4, with D maybe TRBD1 (6 bases). V lost 6 bases and J lost 0, with 20 bases in between. Germline loops: CDR1 MDHEN, CDR2 SYDVKM. The CDR3 consists of 18 residues. The CDR3 region has the DNA TGTGCCAGCAGCCAAGGGGGAATCTCCAGAACAACTAATGAAAAACTGTTTTTT. Encoded protein: CASSQGGISRTTNEKLFF.

This clone was recorded only once. Within the sample, other DNA sequences also encode this same CDR3. This rearrangement joins TRBV15 to TRBJ1-2, with unresolved D. The CDR3 consists of 14 residues. The germline gives CDR1 LNHNV, CDR2 YYDKDF (reference sequence). V lost 1 base, J lost 5 bases, and 11 bases lay in between. The DNA for the CDR3 is TGTGCCACCAGCAGAGGGGAAGGGAGTTATGGCTACACCTTC. This translates into CATSRGEGSYGYTF.